A selection of T cell receptor beta chains follows, all from one sample in a study of T cell changes during pregnancy in multiple sclerosis. Sequenced by immunoSEQ multiplex PCR; TCRdb stores in-frame clones only, minus some. The table includes over 70,000 clones, about 93% detected once. The starting material was peripheral blood, obtained in the first trimester of pregnancy. These receptors all come from a female donor with multiple sclerosis, enrolled in a pregnancy study. Each CDR3 is given with its conserved first and last residue.

v_call: TRBV6-1
cdr3_aa: CASSPGTGLTGELFF

v_call: TRBV7-9
cdr3_aa: CSSGGRGDTQYF

v_call: TRBV15
cdr3_aa: CATSRQAPGRYYSNQPQHF

v_call: TRBV5-4
cdr3_aa: CASSLRLAGVMDEQYF

v_call: TRBV27
cdr3_aa: CASSLVRGGNSPLHF

v_call: TRBV2
cdr3_aa: CASSEGIRTSNTEAFF

v_call: TRBV5-8
cdr3_aa: CASSRGQGYYNEQFF

v_call: TRBV10-1
cdr3_aa: CASSESGGLRNEQFF

v_call: TRBV13
cdr3_aa: CASSPGRGDGQYF

v_call: TRBV15
cdr3_aa: CATSRDLGTGIDGYTF